These 10 T cell receptor beta chains were all obtained from the same sample, sequenced in a study of blood T cell repertoires in COVID-19. Profiled with immunoSEQ multiplex PCR; TCRdb holds only in-frame clones, not every one. The data contain 150,000 to 190,000 clones, roughly nine tenths of them singletons. Sequencing was performed on peripheral blood. The source of these receptors is a woman aged 65 to 85 with acute or convalescent COVID-19.

The chain is built from TRBV4-1 and TRBJ2-2, with D perhaps matching TRBD1 (6 bases). The germline CDR1 and CDR2 sequences are MGHRA and YSYEKL. The germline V and J ends were trimmed by 2 bases and 5 bases, with 12 bases remaining between them. The CDR3 has 15 amino acids. The CDR3 is CASSQLGGRTGELFF. CDR3 in DNA: TGCGCCAGCAGCCAATTAGGGGGTCGAACCGGGGAGCTGTTTTTT.

The rearrangement joins TRBV18 to TRBJ1-5; D may be TRBD1 (6 bases). CDR1 KGHSH and CDR2 LQKENI come from the germline V gene. The CDR3 consists of 16 residues. V gave up 2 bases and J gave up 3 bases, with 14 bases separating them. CDR3 region: CASSPIGQSPNQPQHF. The CDR3 coding sequence is TGTGCCAGCTCACCAATAGGACAGTCACCCAATCAGCCCCAGCATTTT.

The chain has TRBV6-2 or TRBV6-3 and TRBJ2-5; 10 bases are a match to TRBD2. The CDR3 is made up of 14 amino acids. Germline V gene data show CDR1 as MNHEY and CDR2 as SVGEGT. V lost 6 bases to trimming and J lost 7 bases; unmatched junction nucleotides: 8. The CDR3 DNA is TGTGCCAGCAGCCCTAGCGGGGGCCTGGCGACCCAGTACTTC. Translating gives CASSPSGGLATQYF.

The CDR3 is CASSVPGLAGSKNIQYF. The CDR3, as DNA: TGTGCCAGCAGCGTACCGGGACTAGCGGGGTCCAAAAACATTCAGTACTTC. The V and J genes are TRBV7-2 and TRBJ2-4; 13 bases line up with TRBD2. CDR1 and CDR2 from the germline V gene are SGHTA and FQGNSA. This CDR3 contains 17 residues. V gave up 5 bases and J gave up 2 bases; unmatched junction bases: 6.

In its sample, this clone was seen a few times. The V gene is TRBV10-3, the J gene TRBJ1-2, with a tentative D call TRBD1 (6 bases). This CDR3 is built from 14 residues. Trimming took off 0 bases at V and 8 bases at J, with 13 bases between the two ends. CDR1 is ENHRY and CDR2 is SYGVKD in the germline V gene. As DNA, the CDR3 is TGTGCCATCAGTGAGTCGGGGGACATCGACGGCTACACCTTC. Translation gives CAISESGDIDGYTF.

This chain joins TRBV15 and TRBJ2-5, with 8 bases aligning to TRBD2. V shed 0 bases and J 3 bases; nucleotides not matched to a gene: 9. This CDR3 has 17 residues. Germline CDR1 reads LNHNV; CDR2 reads YYDKDF (reference sequence). The CDR3 coding sequence is TGTGCCACCAGCAGAGATTTGAGGCCGGGAGGGGAAGAGACCCAGTACTTC. It specifies CATSRDLRPGGEETQYF.

This clone has just one count. The rearrangement uses TRBV6-2 or TRBV6-3 and TRBJ2-3; D possibly corresponds to TRBD1 (6 bases). This CDR3 is built from 14 residues. Trimming took 0 bases from V and 4 from J, leaving 8 bases between them. CDR1 is MNHEY and CDR2 is SVGEGT in the germline V gene. CDR3 in amino acids: CASSYSAGADTQYF. The CDR3, as DNA: TGTGCCAGCAGTTACTCGGCAGGGGCAGATACGCAGTATTTT.

The chain couples TRBV27 to TRBJ2-1; 8 bases are shared with TRBD2. Germline loops: CDR1 MNHEY, CDR2 SMNVEV (reference sequence). This CDR3 spans 15 amino acids. V shed 4 bases and J 0 bases; nucleotides not matched to a gene: 2. CDR3: CASSSSGGSYNEQFF. CDR3 coding DNA: TGTGCCAGCAGTTCGAGCGGGGGCTCCTACAATGAGCAGTTCTTC.

The V call is TRBV9, the J call TRBJ2-5; TRBD1 agrees at 10 bases. Per the germline V gene, CDR1 is SGDLS and CDR2 is YYNGEE. Losses at the gene ends were 0 bases for V and 1 base for J; bases not matched to a gene: 3. CDR3 length: 16 amino acids. The CDR3 DNA reads TGTGCCAGCAGCGTAGGGGACAGGGGTTTCCAAGAGACCCAGTACTTC. It is translated as CASSVGDRGFQETQYF.

This CDR3 reads CASSPGDRNTEAFF. The DNA for the CDR3 is TGTGCCAGCAGCCCTGGTGACAGGAACACTGAAGCTTTCTTT. The V call is TRBV11-2, the J call TRBJ1-1; a possible D gene is TRBD1 (5 bases). CDR3 length equals 14 residues. Germline-derived CDR1 and CDR2 are SGHAT and FQNNGV. Trimming left V 5 bases short and J 1 base short, with 11 bases between.